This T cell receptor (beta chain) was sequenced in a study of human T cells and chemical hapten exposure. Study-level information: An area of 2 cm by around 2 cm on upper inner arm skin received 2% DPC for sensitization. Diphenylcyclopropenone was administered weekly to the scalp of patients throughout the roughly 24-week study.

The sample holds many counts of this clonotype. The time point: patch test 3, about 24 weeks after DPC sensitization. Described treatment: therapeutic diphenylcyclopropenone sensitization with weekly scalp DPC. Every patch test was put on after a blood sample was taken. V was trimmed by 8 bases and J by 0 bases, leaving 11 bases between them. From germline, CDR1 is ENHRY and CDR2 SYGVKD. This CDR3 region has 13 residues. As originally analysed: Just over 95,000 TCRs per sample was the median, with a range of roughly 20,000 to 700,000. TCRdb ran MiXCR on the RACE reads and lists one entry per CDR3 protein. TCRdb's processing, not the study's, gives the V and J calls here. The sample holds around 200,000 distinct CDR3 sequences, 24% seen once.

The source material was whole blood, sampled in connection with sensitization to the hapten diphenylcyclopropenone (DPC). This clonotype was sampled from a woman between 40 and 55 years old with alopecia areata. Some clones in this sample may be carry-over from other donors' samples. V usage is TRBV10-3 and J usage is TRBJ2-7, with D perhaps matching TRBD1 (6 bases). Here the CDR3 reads CAIGQWSSYEQYF. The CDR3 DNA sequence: TGTGCCATCGGACAGTGGAGCTCCTACGAGCAGTACTTC.